The rows below give T cell receptor beta chains drawn from one sample of a study of blood T cell repertoires in COVID-19. Only in-frame clones appear in the TCRdb table, and some are missing; sequencing was by immunoSEQ multiplex PCR. The repertoire consists of fewer than 200,000 clones, with just over 90% occurring once and the leading ten covering roughly 4.5%. The material sequenced was peripheral blood. The receptors derive from a man aged 18 to 30 with COVID-19, enrolled during active disease. Both conserved end residues are part of each CDR3. Fields, in order: V gene, D gene, J gene, clone size, CDR3 protein, CDR3 DNA. The D gene is left open where the match is weak. The listing skips clone size in some rows; elsewhere it reads once, few, many or a size class.

v_call: TRBV19; d_call: -; j_call: TRBJ1-5; clone_size: -; cdr3_aa: CASRAYSNQPQHF; cdr3_nt: TGTGCCAGTAGGGCATATAGCAATCAGCCCCAGCATTTT
v_call: TRBV7-9; d_call: TRBD1; j_call: TRBJ1-3; clone_size: -; cdr3_aa: CAWRGPGNTIYF; cdr3_nt: TGTGCCTGGAGGGGGCCCGGAAACACCATATATTTT
v_call: TRBV10-2; d_call: -; j_call: TRBJ1-1; clone_size: -; cdr3_aa: CASGDGGGKAFF; cdr3_nt: TGCGCCAGCGGCGATGGCGGAGGGAAAGCTTTCTTT
v_call: TRBV27; d_call: TRBD1; j_call: TRBJ2-3; clone_size: -; cdr3_aa: CASSFTGVAGTDTQYF; cdr3_nt: TGTGCCAGCAGTTTTACAGGGGTGGCTGGCACAGATACGCAGTATTTT
v_call: TRBV15; d_call: TRBD1; j_call: TRBJ1-1; clone_size: once; cdr3_aa: CATSREGQAGGTEAFF; cdr3_nt: TGTGCCACCAGCAGGGAGGGACAGGCCGGTGGGACTGAAGCTTTCTTT
v_call: TRBV9; d_call: TRBD2; j_call: TRBJ2-2; clone_size: -; cdr3_aa: CASSVALTGGPGELFF; cdr3_nt: TGTGCCAGCAGCGTAGCCCTAACGGGAGGGCCCGGGGAGCTGTTTTTT
v_call: TRBV11-2; d_call: -; j_call: TRBJ2-1; clone_size: -; cdr3_aa: CASSSTYNEQFF; cdr3_nt: TGTGCCAGCAGCTCCACTTACAATGAGCAGTTCTTC
v_call: TRBV11-2; d_call: -; j_call: TRBJ2-1; clone_size: -; cdr3_aa: CASSWGLPYNEQFF; cdr3_nt: TGTGCCAGCAGCTGGGGACTGCCATACAATGAGCAGTTCTTC
v_call: TRBV9; d_call: -; j_call: TRBJ2-1; clone_size: -; cdr3_aa: CASSVAWSRGANEQFF; cdr3_nt: TGTGCCAGCAGCGTAGCTTGGTCTAGAGGTGCCAATGAGCAGTTCTTC
v_call: TRBV14; d_call: TRBD2; j_call: TRBJ2-3; clone_size: -; cdr3_aa: CASSQGGLAGTDTQYF; cdr3_nt: TGTGCCAGCAGCCAAGGGGGCCTAGCGGGCACAGATACGCAGTATTTT
v_call: TRBV27; d_call: TRBD1; j_call: TRBJ1-2; clone_size: -; cdr3_aa: CASSKQRTGDNYGYTF; cdr3_nt: TGTGCCAGCAGTAAACAAAGGACAGGGGATAACTATGGCTACACCTTC
v_call: TRBV28; d_call: TRBD1; j_call: TRBJ1-4; clone_size: -; cdr3_aa: CASSFPIGQGGGNEKLFF; cdr3_nt: TGTGCCAGCAGTTTCCCAATTGGACAGGGTGGGGGTAATGAAAAACTGTTTTTT
v_call: TRBV4-1; d_call: TRBD2; j_call: TRBJ2-7; clone_size: -; cdr3_aa: CASSQEGTSDDEQYF; cdr3_nt: TGCGCCAGCAGCCAAGAGGGGACTAGCGATGACGAGCAGTACTTC
v_call: TRBV5-4; d_call: TRBD2; j_call: TRBJ2-3; clone_size: -; cdr3_aa: CASSFPGLAGDASLTDTQYF; cdr3_nt: TGTGCCAGCAGCTTCCCGGGACTAGCGGGAGACGCTAGTTTGACAGATACGCAGTATTTT
v_call: TRBV4-1; d_call: TRBD1; j_call: TRBJ2-7; clone_size: -; cdr3_aa: CASSHGQGDSYEQYF; cdr3_nt: TGCGCCAGCAGCCACGGACAGGGAGACTCCTACGAGCAGTACTTC
v_call: TRBV7-2; d_call: TRBD1; j_call: TRBJ1-3; clone_size: -; cdr3_aa: CASSLEQGAYSGNTIYF; cdr3_nt: TGTGCCAGCAGCTTAGAACAGGGGGCCTACTCTGGAAACACCATATATTTT
v_call: TRBV6-4; d_call: TRBD2; j_call: TRBJ2-2; clone_size: once; cdr3_aa: CASSPLAGETGELFF; cdr3_nt: TGTGCCAGCAGCCCGCTAGCGGGAGAGACCGGGGAGCTGTTTTTT